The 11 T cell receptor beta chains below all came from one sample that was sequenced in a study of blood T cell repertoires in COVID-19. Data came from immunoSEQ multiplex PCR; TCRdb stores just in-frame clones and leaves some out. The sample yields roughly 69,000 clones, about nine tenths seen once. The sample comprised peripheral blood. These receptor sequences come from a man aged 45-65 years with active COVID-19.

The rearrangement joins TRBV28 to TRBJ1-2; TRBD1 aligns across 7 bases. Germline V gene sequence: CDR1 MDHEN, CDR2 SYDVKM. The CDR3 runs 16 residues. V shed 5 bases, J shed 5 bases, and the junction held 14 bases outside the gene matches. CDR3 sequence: CASSLSTQGKWYGYTF. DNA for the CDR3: TGTGCCAGCAGTCTATCAACACAGGGGAAATGGTATGGCTACACCTTC.

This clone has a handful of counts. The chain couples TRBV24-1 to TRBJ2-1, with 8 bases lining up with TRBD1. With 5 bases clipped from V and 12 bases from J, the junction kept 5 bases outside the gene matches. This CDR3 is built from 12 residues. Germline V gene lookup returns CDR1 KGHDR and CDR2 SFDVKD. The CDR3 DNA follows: TGTGCCACCAGTGCCCTTGGGACAGGGCAGTTCTTC. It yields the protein CATSALGTGQFF.

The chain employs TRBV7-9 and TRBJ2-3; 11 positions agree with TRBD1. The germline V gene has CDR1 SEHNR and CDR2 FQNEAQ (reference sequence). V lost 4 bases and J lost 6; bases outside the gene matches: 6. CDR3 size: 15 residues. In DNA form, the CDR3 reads TGTGCCAGCAGCTATGGGACAGGGGGACGGGATACGCAGTATTTT. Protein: CASSYGTGGRDTQYF.

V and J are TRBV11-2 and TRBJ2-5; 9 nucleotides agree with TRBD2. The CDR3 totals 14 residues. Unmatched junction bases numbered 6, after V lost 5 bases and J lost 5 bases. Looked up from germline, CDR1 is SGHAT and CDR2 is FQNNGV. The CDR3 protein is CASSPSGGRETQYF. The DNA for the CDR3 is TGTGCCAGCAGCCCGAGCGGGGGGCGGGAGACCCAGTACTTC.

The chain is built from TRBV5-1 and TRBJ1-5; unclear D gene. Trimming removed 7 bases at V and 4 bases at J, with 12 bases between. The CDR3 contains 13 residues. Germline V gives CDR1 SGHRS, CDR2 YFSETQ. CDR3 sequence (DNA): TGCGCCAGCCGGGCAGCGGAGAATCAGCCCCAGCATTTT. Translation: CASRAAENQPQHF. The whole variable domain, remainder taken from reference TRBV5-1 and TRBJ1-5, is KAGVTQTPRYLIKTRGQQVTLSCSPISGHRSVSWYQQTPGQGLQFLFEYFSETQRNKGNFPGRFSGRQFSNSRSEMNVSTLELGDSALYLCASRAAENQPQHFGDGTRLSIL.

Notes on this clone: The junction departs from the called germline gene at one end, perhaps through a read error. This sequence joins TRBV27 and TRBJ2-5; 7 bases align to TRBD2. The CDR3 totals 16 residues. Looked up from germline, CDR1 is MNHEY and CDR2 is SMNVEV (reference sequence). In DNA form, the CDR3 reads TGTGCCAGCAGTTTATCCCAGACTAGCCGGCAAGGGACCCAGTACTTC. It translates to CASSLSQTSRQGTQYF.

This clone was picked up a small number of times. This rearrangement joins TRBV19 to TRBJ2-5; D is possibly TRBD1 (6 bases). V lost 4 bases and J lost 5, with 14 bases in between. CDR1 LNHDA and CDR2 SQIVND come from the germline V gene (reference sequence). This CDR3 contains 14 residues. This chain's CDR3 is CASSRAGVRETQYF. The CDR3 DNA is TGTGCCAGTAGTAGGGCAGGGGTTCGGGAGACCCAGTACTTC.

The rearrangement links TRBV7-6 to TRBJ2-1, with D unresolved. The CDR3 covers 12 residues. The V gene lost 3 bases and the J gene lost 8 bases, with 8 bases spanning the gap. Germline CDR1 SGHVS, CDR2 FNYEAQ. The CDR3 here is CASSFRVDEQFF. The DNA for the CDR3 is TGTGCCAGCAGCTTCCGGGTCGATGAGCAGTTCTTC.

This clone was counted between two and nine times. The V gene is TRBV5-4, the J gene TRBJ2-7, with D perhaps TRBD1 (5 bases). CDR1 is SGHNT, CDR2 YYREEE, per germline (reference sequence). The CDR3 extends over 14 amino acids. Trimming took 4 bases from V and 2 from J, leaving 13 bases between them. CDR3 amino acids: CASSPRAQAYEQYF. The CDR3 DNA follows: TGTGCCAGCAGCCCCAGGGCCCAAGCCTACGAGCAGTACTTC.

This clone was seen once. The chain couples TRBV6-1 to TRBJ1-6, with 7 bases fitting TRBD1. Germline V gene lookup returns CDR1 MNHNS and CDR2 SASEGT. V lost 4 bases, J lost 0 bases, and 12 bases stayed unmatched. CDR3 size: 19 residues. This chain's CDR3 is CASSGGTVVSSSYNSPLHF. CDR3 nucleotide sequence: TGTGCCAGCAGTGGGGGGACAGTTGTCTCGAGCTCCTATAATTCACCCCTCCACTTT.

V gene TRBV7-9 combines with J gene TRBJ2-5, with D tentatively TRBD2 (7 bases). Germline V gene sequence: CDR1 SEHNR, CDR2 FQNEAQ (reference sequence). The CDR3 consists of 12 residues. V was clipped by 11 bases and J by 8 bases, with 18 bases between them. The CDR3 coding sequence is TGTGCCGGCGGGGGCTTACAGGAAACCCAGTACTTC. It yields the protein CAGGGLQETQYF. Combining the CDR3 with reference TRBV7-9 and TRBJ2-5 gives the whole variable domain DTGVSQNPRHKITKRGQNVTFRCDPISEHNRLYWYRQTLGQGPEFLTYFQNEAQLEKSRLLSDRFSAERPKGSFSTLEIQRTEQGDSAMYLCAGGGLQETQYFGPGTRLLVL.